This record covers a single TCR beta chain. The table came from immunoSEQ multiplex PCR; TCRdb's copy has only in-frame clones and leaves some out. The data contain tens of thousands of clones, around 86% of them singletons. The data belong to a study of control samples from healthy donors and cancer patients. The CDR3 sequence is 11 residues long. CDR1 and CDR2 (germline): SGHKS, YYEKEE (reference sequence). V was pared by 4 bases and J by 8 bases, with 1 base of the junction left unmatched. The TCR was taken from a woman in her 40s with lung cancer. The sample taken for sequencing was PBMCs. This chain uses TRBV5-5 with TRBJ1-1; 8 bases align to TRBD1. CDR3 nucleotide sequence: TGTGCCAGCAGCAGGACAGGGGAAGCTTTCTTT. This translates into CASSRTGEAFF.